This TCR beta chain appears in the sequencing data of a study of OX40 agonist ivuxolimab in advanced cancers. Study context: Patient treatment consisted of intravenous ivuxolimab administration every 2 weeks at 0.01 to 10 mg/kg.

Per germline, CDR1 SGHNT and CDR2 YENEEA. The V and J ends lost 5 bases and 3 bases, in that order; junction bases with no gene match: 10. There are 16 residues in the CDR3. Repertoires were generated with immunoSEQ multiplex PCR, while TCRdb's copy carries only in-frame clones and drops some. This table holds tens of thousands of clones, 60% to 85% found once. The gene calls are TRBV11-3 and TRBJ2-3; 8 bases are a match to TRBD2. The source of this sequence is an adult with an advanced solid tumor such as melanoma, head and neck, liver or kidney cancer. Material: CD4+ or CD8+ T cells sorted from blood, obtained in a trial of the OX40 agonist ivuxolimab. Here the CDR3 reads CASSTGRGGPTDTQYF. DNA for the CDR3: TGTGCCAGCAGCACGGGCCGCGGGGGGCCTACAGATACGCAGTATTTT.